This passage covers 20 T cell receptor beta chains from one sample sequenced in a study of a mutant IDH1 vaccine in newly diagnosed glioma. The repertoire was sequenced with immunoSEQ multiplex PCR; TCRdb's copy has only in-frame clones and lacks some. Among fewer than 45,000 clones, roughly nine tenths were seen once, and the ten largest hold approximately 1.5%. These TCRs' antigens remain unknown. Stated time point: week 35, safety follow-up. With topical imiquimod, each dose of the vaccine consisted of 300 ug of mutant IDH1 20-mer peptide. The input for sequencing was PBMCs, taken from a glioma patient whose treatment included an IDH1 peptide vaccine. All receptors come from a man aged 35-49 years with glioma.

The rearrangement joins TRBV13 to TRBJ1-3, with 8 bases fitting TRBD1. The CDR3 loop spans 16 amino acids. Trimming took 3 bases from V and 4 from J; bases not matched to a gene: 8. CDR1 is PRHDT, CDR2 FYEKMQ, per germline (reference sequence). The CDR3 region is CASSLGSGGPGNTIYF. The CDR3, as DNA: TGTGCCAGCAGCTTGGGCTCAGGGGGCCCCGGAAACACCATATATTTT.

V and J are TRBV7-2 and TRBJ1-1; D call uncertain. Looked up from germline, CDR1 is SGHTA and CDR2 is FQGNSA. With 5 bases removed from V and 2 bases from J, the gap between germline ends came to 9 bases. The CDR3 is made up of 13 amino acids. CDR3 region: CASSLNENTEAFF. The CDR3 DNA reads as TGTGCCAGCAGCCTCAACGAAAACACTGAAGCTTTCTTT.

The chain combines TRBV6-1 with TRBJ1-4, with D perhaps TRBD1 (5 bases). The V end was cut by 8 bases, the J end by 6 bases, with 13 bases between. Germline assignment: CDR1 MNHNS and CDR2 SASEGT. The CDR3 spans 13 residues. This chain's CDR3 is CASRQRGDEKLFF. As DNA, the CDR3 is TGTGCCAGCCGTCAGAGGGGCGATGAAAAACTGTTTTTT.

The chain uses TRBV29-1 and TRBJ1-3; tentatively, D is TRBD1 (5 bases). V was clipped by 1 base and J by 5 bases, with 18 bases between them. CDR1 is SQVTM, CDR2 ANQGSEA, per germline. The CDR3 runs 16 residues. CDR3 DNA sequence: TGCAGCGTTGAAGTTGTAGGGGCCGCCGCCCGAAACACCATATATTTT. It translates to CSVEVVGAAARNTIYF.

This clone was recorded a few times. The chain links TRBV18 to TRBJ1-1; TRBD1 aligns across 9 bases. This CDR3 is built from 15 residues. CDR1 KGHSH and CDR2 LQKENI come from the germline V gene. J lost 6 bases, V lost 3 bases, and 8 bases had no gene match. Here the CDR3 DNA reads TGTGCCAGCTCACCCATCGGGACAGGGTGGGCTGAAGCTTTCTTT. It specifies CASSPIGTGWAEAFF. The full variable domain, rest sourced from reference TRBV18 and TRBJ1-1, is NAGVMQNPRHLVRRRGQEARLRCSPMKGHSHVYWYRQLPEEGLKFMVYLQKENIIDESGMPKERFSAEFPKEGPSILRIQQVVRGDSAAYFCASSPIGTGWAEAFFGQGTRLTVV.

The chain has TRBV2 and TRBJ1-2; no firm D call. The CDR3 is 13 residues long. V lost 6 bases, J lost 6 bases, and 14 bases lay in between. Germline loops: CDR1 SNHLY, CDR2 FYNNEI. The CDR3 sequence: CASSASGFDGYTF. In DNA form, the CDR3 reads TGTGCCAGCAGCGCCTCGGGGTTTGATGGCTACACCTTC.

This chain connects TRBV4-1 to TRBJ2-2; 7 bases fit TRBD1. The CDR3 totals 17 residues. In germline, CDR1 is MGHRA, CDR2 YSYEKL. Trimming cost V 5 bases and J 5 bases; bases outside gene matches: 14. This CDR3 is CASSSSRNRGRTGELFF. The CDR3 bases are TGCGCCAGCAGCTCAAGCAGGAACAGGGGAAGAACCGGGGAGCTGTTTTTT.

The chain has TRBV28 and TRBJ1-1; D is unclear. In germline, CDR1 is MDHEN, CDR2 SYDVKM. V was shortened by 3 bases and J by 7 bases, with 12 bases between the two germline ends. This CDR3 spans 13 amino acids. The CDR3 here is CASSFGGPSEAFF. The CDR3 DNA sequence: TGTGCCAGCAGTTTCGGCGGCCCGAGTGAAGCTTTCTTT.

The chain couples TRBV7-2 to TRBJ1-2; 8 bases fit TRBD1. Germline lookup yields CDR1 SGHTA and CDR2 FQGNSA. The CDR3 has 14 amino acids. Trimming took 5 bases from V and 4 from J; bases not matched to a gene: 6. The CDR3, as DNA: TGTGCCAGCAGCCTCCGCACAGGGGGCTATGGCTACACCTTC. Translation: CASSLRTGGYGYTF.

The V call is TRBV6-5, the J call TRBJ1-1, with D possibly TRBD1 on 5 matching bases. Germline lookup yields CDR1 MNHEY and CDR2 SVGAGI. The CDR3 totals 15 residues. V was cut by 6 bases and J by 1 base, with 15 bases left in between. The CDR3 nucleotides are TGTGCCAGCAGACCACTACAGGAGGCGAACACTGAAGCTTTCTTT. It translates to CASRPLQEANTEAFF.

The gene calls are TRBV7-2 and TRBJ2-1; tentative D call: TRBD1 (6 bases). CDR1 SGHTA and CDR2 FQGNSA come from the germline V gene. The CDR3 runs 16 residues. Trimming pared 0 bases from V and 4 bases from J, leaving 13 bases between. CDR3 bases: TGTGCCAGCAGCTTAGCTCTGACAGGATCATACAATGAGCAGTTCTTC. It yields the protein CASSLALTGSYNEQFF.

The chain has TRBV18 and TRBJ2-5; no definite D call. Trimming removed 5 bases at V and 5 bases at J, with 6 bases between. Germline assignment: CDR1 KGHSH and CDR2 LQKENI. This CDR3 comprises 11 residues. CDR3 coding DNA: TGTGCCAGCTCAAGTGGGGAGACCCAGTACTTC. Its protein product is CASSSGETQYF.

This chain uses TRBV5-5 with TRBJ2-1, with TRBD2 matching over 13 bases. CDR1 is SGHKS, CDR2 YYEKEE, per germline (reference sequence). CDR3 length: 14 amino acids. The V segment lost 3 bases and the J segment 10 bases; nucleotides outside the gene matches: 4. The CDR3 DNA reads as TGTGCCAGCAGCTACGGACTAGCGGGAGACGAGCAGTTCTTC. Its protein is CASSYGLAGDEQFF.

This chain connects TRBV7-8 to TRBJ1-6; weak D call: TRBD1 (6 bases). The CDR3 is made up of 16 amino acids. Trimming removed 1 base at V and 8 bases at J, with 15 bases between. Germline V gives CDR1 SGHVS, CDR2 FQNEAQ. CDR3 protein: CASSLEGDSWDSPLHF. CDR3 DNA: TGTGCCAGCAGCTTAGAGGGGGACTCGTGGGATTCACCCCTCCACTTT.

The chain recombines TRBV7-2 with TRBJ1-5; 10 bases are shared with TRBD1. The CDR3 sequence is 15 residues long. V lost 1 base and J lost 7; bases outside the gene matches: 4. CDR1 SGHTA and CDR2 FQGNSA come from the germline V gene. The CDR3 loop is CASSLGQGAGQPQHF. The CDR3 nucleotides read TGTGCCAGCAGCTTAGGACAGGGGGCAGGACAGCCCCAGCATTTT. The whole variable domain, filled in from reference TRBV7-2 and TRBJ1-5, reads GAGVSQSPSNKVTEKGKDVELRCDPISGHTALYWYRQSLGQGLEFLIYFQGNSAPDKSGLPSDRFSAERTGGSVSTLTIQRTQQEDSAVYLCASSLGQGAGQPQHFGDGTRLSIL.

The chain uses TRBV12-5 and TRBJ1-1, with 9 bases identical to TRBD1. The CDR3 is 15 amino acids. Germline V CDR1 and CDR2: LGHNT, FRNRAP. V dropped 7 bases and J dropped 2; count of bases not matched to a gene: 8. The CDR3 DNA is TGTGCTAGTGAACAGGGGGCCTATGACAACACTGAAGCTTTCTTT. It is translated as CASEQGAYDNTEAFF.

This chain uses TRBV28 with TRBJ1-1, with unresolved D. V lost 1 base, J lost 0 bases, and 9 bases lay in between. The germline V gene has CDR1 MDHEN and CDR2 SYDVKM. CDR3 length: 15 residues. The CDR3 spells CASSLYPGMNTEAFF. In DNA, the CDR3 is TGTGCCAGCAGTTTATATCCGGGCATGAACACTGAAGCTTTCTTT.

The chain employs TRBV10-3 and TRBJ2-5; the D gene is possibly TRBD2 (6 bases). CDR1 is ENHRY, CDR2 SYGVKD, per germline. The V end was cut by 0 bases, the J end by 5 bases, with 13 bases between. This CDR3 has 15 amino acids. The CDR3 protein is CAISESMSGWETQYF. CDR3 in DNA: TGTGCCATCAGTGAGTCGATGAGCGGGTGGGAGACCCAGTACTTC.

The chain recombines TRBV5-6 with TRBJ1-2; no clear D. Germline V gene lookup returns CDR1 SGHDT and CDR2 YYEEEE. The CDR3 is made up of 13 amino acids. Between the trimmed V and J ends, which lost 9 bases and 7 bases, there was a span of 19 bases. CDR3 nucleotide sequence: TGTGCCACCACTGGCAGCTTGAAGGCTGGCTACACCTTC. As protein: CATTGSLKAGYTF.

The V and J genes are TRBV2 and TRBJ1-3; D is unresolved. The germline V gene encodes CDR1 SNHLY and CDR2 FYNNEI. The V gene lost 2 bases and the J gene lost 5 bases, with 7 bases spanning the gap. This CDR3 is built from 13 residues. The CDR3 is CASSEWGRNTIYF. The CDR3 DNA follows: TGTGCCAGCAGTGAATGGGGTAGAAACACCATATATTTT. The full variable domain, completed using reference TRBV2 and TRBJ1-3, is EPEVTQTPSHQVTQMGQEVILRCVPISNHLYFYWYRQILGQKVEFLVSFYNNEISEKSEIFDDQFSVERPDGSNFTLKIRSTKLEDSAMYFCASSEWGRNTIYFGEGSWLTVV.